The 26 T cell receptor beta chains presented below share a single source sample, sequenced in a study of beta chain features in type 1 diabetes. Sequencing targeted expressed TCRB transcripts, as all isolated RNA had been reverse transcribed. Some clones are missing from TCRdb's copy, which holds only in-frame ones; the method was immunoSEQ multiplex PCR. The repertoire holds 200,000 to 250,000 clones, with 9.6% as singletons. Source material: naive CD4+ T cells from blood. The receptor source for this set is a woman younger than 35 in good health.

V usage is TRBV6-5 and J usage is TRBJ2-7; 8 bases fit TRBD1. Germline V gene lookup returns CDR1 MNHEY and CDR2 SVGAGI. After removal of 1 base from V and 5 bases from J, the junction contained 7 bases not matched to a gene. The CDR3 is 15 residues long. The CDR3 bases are TGTGCCAGCAGTTACTACCGGACAGGGAGCGACGAGCAGTACTTC. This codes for CASSYYRTGSDEQYF.

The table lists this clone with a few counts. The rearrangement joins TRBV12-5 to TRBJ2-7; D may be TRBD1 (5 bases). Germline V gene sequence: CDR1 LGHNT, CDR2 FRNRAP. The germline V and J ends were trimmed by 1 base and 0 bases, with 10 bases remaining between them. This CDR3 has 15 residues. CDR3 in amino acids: CASGLGPQGSYEQYF. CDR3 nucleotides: TGTGCTAGTGGTTTGGGCCCCCAGGGCTCCTACGAGCAGTACTTC.

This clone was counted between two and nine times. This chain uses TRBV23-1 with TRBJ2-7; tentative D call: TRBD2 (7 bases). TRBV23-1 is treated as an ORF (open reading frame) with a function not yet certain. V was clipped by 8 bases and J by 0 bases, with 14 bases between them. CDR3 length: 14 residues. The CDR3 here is CASRPGGSSYEQYF. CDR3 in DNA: TGCGCCAGCCGACCGGGGGGCAGCTCCTACGAGCAGTACTTC.

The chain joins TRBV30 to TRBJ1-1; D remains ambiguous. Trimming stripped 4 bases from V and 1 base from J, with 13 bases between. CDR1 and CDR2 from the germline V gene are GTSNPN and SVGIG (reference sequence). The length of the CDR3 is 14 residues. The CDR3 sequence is CAWTRPGENTEAFF. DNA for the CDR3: TGTGCCTGGACTCGGCCCGGGGAGAACACTGAAGCTTTCTTT.

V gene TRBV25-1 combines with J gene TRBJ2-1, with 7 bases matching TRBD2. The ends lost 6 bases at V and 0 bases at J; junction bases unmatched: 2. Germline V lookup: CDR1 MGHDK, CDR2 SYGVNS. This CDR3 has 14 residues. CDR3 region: CASRGGNSYNEQFF. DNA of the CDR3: TGTGCCAGCAGGGGGGGGAACTCCTACAATGAGCAGTTCTTC.

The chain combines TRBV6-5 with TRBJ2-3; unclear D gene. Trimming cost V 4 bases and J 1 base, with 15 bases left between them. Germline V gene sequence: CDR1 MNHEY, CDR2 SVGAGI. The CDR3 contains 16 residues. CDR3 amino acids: CASSLLPPPGTDTQYF. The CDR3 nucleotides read TGTGCCAGCAGTTTACTTCCTCCTCCCGGCACAGATACGCAGTATTTT.

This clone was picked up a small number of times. This CDR3 is CASSPYQLPGLLSYNEQFF. The CDR3 DNA reads TGTGCCAGCAGTCCCTACCAGCTCCCGGGACTCCTATCCTACAATGAGCAGTTCTTC. The chain links TRBV27 to TRBJ2-1; D is perhaps TRBD2 (6 bases). The CDR3 loop spans 19 amino acids. Looked up from germline, CDR1 is MNHEY and CDR2 is SMNVEV (reference sequence). Between the trimmed V and J ends, which lost 5 bases and 1 base, there was a span of 24 bases.

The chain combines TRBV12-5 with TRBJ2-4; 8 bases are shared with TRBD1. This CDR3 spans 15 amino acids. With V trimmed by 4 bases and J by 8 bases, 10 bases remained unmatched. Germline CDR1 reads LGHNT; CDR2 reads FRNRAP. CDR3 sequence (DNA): TGTGCTAGTGGTTCCTTCGGACAGGGTAAAGACATTCAGTACTTC. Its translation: CASGSFGQGKDIQYF.

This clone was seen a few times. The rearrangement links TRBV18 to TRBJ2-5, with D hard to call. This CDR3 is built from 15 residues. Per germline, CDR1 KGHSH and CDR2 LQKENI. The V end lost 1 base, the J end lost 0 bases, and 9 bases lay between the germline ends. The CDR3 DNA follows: TGTGCCAGCTCACCACTGGGCCAGCACCAAGAGACCCAGTACTTC. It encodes CASSPLGQHQETQYF.

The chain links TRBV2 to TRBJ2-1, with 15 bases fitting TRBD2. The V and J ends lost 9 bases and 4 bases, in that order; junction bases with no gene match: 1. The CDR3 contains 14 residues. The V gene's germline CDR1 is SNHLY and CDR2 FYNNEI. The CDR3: CARGLAGGYNEQFF. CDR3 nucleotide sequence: TGTGCCAGGGGACTAGCGGGGGGTTACAATGAGCAGTTCTTC.

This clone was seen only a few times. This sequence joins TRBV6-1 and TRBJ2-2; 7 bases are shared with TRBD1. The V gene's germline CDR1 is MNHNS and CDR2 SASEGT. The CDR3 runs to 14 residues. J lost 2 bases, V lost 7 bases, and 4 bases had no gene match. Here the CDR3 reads CASIRDRNTGELFF. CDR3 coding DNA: TGTGCCAGCATCCGGGACAGAAACACCGGGGAGCTGTTTTTT.

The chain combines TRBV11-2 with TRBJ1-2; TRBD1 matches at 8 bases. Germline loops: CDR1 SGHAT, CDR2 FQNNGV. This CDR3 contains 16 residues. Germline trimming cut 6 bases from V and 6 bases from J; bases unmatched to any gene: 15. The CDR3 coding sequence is TGTGCCAGCAGTCCCACCGGGACAGGCGTTAAGGATGGCTACACCTTC. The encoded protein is CASSPTGTGVKDGYTF.

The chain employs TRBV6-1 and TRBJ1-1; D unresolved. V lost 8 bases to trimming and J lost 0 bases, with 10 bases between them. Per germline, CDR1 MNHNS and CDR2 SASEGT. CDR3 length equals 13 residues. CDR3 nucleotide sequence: TGTGCCAGCTTGGAGGGCCTGAACACTGAAGCTTTCTTT. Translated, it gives CASLEGLNTEAFF.

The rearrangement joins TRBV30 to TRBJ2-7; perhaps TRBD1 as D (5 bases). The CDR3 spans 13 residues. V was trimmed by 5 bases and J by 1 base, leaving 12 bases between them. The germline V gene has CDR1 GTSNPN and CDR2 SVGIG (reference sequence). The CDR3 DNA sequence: TGTGCCTGGGGCAGGGCAGTATCCTACGAGCAGTACTTC. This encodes CAWGRAVSYEQYF.

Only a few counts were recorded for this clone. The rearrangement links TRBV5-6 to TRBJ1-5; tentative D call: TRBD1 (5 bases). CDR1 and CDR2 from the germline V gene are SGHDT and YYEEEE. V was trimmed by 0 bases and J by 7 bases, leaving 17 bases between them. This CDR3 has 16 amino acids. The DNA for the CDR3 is TGTGCCAGCAGCTTGGAAGGTTCCGGGGGAGTGCAGCCCCAGCATTTT. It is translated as CASSLEGSGGVQPQHF.

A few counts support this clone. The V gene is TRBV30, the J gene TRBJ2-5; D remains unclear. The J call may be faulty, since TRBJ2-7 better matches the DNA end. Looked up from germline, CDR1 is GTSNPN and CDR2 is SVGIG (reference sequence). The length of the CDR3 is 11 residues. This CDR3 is CAWKVGYEQYF. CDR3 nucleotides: TGTGCCTGGAAGGTGGGCTACGAGCAGTACTTC.

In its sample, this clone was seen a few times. CDR3 amino acids: CSVGTDANTGELFF. CDR3 nucleotide sequence: TGCAGCGTAGGGACAGACGCGAACACCGGGGAGCTGTTTTTT. V and J are TRBV29-1 and TRBJ2-2, with 7 bases that match TRBD1. The junction had 4 bases not matched to a gene; V was cut back by 6 bases and J by 0 bases. The CDR3 is 14 residues long. In germline, CDR1 is SQVTM, CDR2 ANQGSEA.

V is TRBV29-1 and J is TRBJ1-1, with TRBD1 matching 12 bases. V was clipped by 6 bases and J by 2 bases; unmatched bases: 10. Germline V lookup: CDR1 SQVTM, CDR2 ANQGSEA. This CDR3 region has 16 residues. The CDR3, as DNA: TGCAGCGTCGCGGCCGGGACAGGGGGCAGAAACACTGAAGCTTTCTTT. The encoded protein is CSVAAGTGGRNTEAFF. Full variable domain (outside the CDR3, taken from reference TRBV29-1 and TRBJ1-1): SAVISQKPSRDICQRGTSLTIQCQVDSQVTMMFWYRQQPGQSLTLIATANQGSEATYESGFVIDKFPISRPNLTFSTLTVSNMSPEDSSIYLCSVAAGTGGRNTEAFFGQGTRLTVV.

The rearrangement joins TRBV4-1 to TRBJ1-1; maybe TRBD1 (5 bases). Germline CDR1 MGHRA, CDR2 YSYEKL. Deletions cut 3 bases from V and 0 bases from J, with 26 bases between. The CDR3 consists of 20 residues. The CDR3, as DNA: TGCGCCAGCAGCCATACTAAAATGGGGCAGTACGCAAATTTGAACACTGAAGCTTTCTTT. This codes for CASSHTKMGQYANLNTEAFF.

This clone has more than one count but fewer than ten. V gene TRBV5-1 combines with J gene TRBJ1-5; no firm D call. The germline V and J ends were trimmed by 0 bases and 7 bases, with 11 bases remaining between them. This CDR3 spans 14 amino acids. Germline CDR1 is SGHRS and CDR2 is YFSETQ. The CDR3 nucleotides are TGCGCCAGCAGCTTGGCGCCAGGCCCCCAGCCCCAGCATTTT. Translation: CASSLAPGPQPQHF.

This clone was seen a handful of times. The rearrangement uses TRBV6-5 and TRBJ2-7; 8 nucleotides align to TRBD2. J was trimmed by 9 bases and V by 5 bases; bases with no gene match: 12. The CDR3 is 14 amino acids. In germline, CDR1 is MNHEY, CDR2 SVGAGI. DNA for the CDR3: TGTGCCAGCAGTGAAAGCGGGAGCGCTCCTCGGCAGTACTTC. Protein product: CASSESGSAPRQYF.

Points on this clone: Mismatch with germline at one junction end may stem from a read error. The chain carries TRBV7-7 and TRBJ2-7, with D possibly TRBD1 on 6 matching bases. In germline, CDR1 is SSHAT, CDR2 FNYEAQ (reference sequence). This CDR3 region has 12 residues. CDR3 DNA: TGTGCTAGCAGCTTTCTAGGGGGAGAGCAGTACTTC. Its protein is CASSFLGGEQYF.

CDR3 protein: CSVEGSFGGYTF. Here the CDR3 DNA reads TGCAGCGTTGAAGGGTCCTTCGGTGGCTACACCTTC. This chain connects TRBV29-1 to TRBJ1-2; D is undetermined. The V end lost 1 base, the J end lost 7 bases, and 10 bases lay between the germline ends. This CDR3 is 12 amino acids long. Per the germline V gene, CDR1 is SQVTM and CDR2 is ANQGSEA.

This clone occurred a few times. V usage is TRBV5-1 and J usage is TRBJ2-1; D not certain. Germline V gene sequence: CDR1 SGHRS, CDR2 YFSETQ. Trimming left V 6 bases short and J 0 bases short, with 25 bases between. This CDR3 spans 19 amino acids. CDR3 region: CASTFGPGKWASSYNEQFF. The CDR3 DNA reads TGCGCCAGCACCTTTGGCCCCGGTAAGTGGGCAAGCTCCTACAATGAGCAGTTCTTC.

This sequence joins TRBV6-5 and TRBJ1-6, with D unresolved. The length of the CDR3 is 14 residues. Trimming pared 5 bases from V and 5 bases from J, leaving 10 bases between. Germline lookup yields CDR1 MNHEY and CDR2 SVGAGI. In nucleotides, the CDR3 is TGTGCCAGCAGTGAGGGCAGTAATAATTCACCCCTCCACTTT. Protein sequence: CASSEGSNNSPLHF.

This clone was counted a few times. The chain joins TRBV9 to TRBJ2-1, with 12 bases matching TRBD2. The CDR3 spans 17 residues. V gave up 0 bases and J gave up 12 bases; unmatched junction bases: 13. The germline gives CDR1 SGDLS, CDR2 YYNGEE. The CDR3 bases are TGTGCCAGCAGCGTAGGAGGTCGGACTAGCGGGGTTCTGTGGCAGTTCTTC. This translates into CASSVGGRTSGVLWQFF.